The rows below give T cell receptor beta chains drawn from one sample of a study of early T cells in non-severe SARS-CoV-2 infection. MiXCR, run by TCRdb on the 5' RACE reads, gives a single entry per CDR3 protein. Of about 33,000 distinct CDR3 sequences in the sample, about 5% are singletons; the top ten hold roughly 27%. Sequenced sample: whole blood. All receptors come from an adult who was a healthcare worker with PCR-confirmed SARS-CoV-2 infection or an uninfected control (not recorded which). Each CDR3 is given without its conserved first and last residue.

V gene	J gene	CDR3 protein
TRBV30	TRBJ1-1	AWRDRGQRRNTEAF
TRBV2	TRBJ1-2	ASSDLLDIGRGYT
TRBV4-2	TRBJ2-1	ASSQDGQISSYNEQF
TRBV6-6	TRBJ2-2	ASSSTGTNTGELF
TRBV11-2	TRBJ1-3	ASSLMWDIGNTIY
TRBV10-3	TRBJ1-5	AISEGGAQPQH
TRBV5-5	TRBJ2-5	ASSFGRGSLRETQY
TRBV10-3	TRBJ2-2	AIGTSGAGGELF
TRBV25-1	TRBJ1-3	ASSELTGTGNTIY
TRBV2	TRBJ2-7	ASSPGGSKSYEQY
TRBV3-1	TRBJ2-1	ASSRGGQGVFEQF
TRBV5-1	TRBJ2-5	ASRTTDGSHTQETQY
TRBV20-1	TRBJ2-1	SARDRTGAGNEQF